This T cell receptor (beta chain) was observed in a study of cytomegalovirus exposure and HLA in healthy donors. About the study: Earlier, 150 million to 200 million T cells were analyzed, and approximately 110 million unique TCR beta sequences were found among them.

At collection, donors were nominally healthy, but unrecorded immune exposures were probable. Remarks on this clone: Its target is not known.

A multiplex PCR was run with 60 Vbeta primers and 13 Jbeta primers. TCRdb's table, derived via immunoSEQ multiplex PCR, lists solely in-frame clones and lacks some. In the table there are about 140,000 clones, 80% to 85% of which are singletons. There are 17 residues in the CDR3. J lost 4 bases, V lost 0 bases, and 8 bases had no gene match. The germline V gene encodes CDR1 MGHRA and CDR2 YSYEKL. Points from the study as a whole: Follow-up analysis found HLA locus-dependent TCR association rates, highest for DRB1 and lowest for HLA-C. With later analysis, a missense DCLRE1C variant became linked to TCR beta V- and J-gene trimming.

This TCR derives from a male donor in good health and CMV-seropositive. The sequenced material came from PBMCs. V is TRBV4-1 and J is TRBJ2-3; TRBD2 matches at 9 bases. CDR3 sequence reads: CASSQDRGGGAADTQYF. The CDR3 nucleotides are TGCGCCAGCAGCCAAGATCGTGGCGGGGGGGCGGCAGATACGCAGTATTTT.